This T cell receptor (beta chain) originates from a study of Graves' ophthalmopathy and Graves' hyperthyroidism (dated by TCRdb to 2016 to 2018). Looking at the study overall: Peripheral blood was collected at initial diagnosis, prior to any treatment. The study used TCR beta repertoire signatures to distinguish Graves' ophthalmopathy from Graves' hyperthyroidism and to predict progression to ophthalmopathy. In total, some 140 blood samples were TCR-sequenced: fewer than 50 ophthalmopathy, some 75 hyperthyroidism and around 17 hyperthyroidism-to-ophthalmopathy patients. A discovery set of 95 to 100 patients (around 40 ophthalmopathy, about 55 stable hyperthyroidism) was enrolled to explore V-J signatures distinguishing ophthalmopathy from hyperthyroidism. The independent validation cohort included 20 or so hyperthyroidism patients plus 17 patients who later progressed from hyperthyroidism to ophthalmopathy. In more than five hyperthyroidism patients, the T-cell repertoires found in thyroid tissue were compared with those found in blood. Once sampling was done, hyperthyroidism patients were given methimazole at a starting dose of 30 mg daily, while ophthalmopathy patients were given high-dose intravenous methylprednisolone. The roughly 94 discovery patients were randomly divided into training and test sets at a 7:3 ratio.

Study-level results and caveats: In cross-validation, the 13-signature model distinguished ophthalmopathy from stable hyperthyroidism with almost 90% sensitivity and about 84% specificity, and in the test set the corresponding values were approximately 80% and 75%. Most of the expanded thyroid clonotypes with a frequency above 0.001 were also detected in blood, and it was suggested that the thyroid immune response may be reflected by blood repertoires. In validation, the model predicted ophthalmopathy progression with about 71% sensitivity and approximately 78% specificity; 12 predicted patients were CT-confirmed with GO in a median of 6.5 months. Sample size was not predetermined statistically, and investigators were not blinded to group allocation.

Clipping removes 0 bases from V and 3 bases from J, with 2 as the unmatched junction base count. Based on the germline V gene (reference sequence), the CDR1 and CDR2 sequences are GTSNPN and SVGIG. The CDR3 contains 14 residues, cysteine and phenylalanine counted. Kept here is only the CDR3 DNA, which spans 42 bases and is read in frame from base 1. Patients with ophthalmopathy had moderately to severely active disease, with a Clinical Activity Score of 3 or more, a NOSPECS grade of 4 or more, and a disease duration of less than 3 months. Anyone with other autoimmune diseases, uncontrolled infections, pregnancy or lactation was excluded from the study. Clinical symptoms, serum thyroxine, TRAb, thyroid ultrasound and orbital computed tomography were used for diagnosis. Using Ficoll-Paque density gradient centrifugation, PBMCs were isolated from over 8.5 ml of fresh peripheral blood. Total RNA was extracted using Trizol reagent, and RNA quality was checked on an Agilent 2100 Bioanalyzer.

This clonotype was counted ten times or more. There is no known antigen for this receptor. No much larger clone is present one base from it, and per-base qualities are unavailable. For repertoire sequencing, TCR beta CDR3 regions were amplified from RNA transcripts. The first round was an RT-PCR using HTBI primers with the Qiagen OneStep RT-PCR kit, and this first round was followed by a second-round multiplex PCR, then size selection and purification. Sequencing of the libraries was carried out on an Illumina HiSeq2000 in paired-end mode with 100 bp reads. For the original study's pipeline: SOAPnuke was used to process the reads, throwing out any read that had adapters, had uncalled bases, had a mean Phred below 15, or lacked an exact constant-primer or identifier match. High-quality paired reads were merged with COPE v1.2.5. Clonotypes were defined as unique nucleotide sequences and were aligned to IMGT TRB V, D and J references using MiTCR v1.1. The analysis was limited to V-J combinations with a frequency above 0.0001, which together covered more than 99% of repertoires. A TCR clonal expansion and chaos score per V-J combination was defined as the ratio of F50 clonal expansion to chaos observed in the TCRdist matrix. Welch's t-statistics and random forest were used to reduce features to 10 to 15 V-J combinations, which were fed into a naive Bayes classifier. Thyroid-blood repertoire similarity was quantified with the Morisita-Horn index. TCRdb trimmed the raw reads at Q25, called clones with MiXCR and kept productive beta chains. Rows matching on CDR3 protein sequence are summarized as one entry with the most common DNA and genes. TCRdb assigned the V and J calls; the authors' analysis was not used. A total of approximately 210,000 distinct CDR3 sequences appear in this sample, under 25% of them only once. 43% of the sample rests with the top ten.

The sequence was obtained from a woman aged 45-59 years with Graves' ophthalmopathy. Donor details come from another sample of the same person, matched by shared clones. The sequenced material came from peripheral blood. This chain is built from TRBV30 and TRBJ2-5, with 9 middle bases fitting TRBD2. The CDR3 protein sequence reads: CAWSVLAGKETQYF. The nucleotides are TGTGCCTGGAGTGTACTAGCGGGTAAAGAGACCCAGTACTTC.